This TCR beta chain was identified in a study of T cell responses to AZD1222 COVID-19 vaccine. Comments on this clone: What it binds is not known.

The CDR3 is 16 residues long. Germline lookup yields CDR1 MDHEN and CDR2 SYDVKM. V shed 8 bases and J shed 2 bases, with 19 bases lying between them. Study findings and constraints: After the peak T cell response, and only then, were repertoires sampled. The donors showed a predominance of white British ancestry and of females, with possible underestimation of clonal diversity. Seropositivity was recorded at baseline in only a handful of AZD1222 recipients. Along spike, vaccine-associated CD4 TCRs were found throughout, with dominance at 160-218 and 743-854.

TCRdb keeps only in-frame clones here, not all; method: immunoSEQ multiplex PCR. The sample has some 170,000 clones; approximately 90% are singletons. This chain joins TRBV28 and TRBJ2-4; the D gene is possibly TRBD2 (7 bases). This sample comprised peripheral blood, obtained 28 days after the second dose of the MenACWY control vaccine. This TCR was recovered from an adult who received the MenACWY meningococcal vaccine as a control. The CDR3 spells CASCGIQGGTKNIQYF. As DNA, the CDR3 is TGTGCCAGCTGCGGTATACAGGGAGGGACCAAAAACATTCAGTACTTC. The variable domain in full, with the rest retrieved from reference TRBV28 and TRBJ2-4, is DVKVTQSSRYLVKRTGEKVFLECVQDMDHENMFWYRQDPGLGLRLIYFSYDVKMKEKGDIPEGYSVSREKKERFSLILESASTNQTSMYLCASCGIQGGTKNIQYFGAGTRLSVL.